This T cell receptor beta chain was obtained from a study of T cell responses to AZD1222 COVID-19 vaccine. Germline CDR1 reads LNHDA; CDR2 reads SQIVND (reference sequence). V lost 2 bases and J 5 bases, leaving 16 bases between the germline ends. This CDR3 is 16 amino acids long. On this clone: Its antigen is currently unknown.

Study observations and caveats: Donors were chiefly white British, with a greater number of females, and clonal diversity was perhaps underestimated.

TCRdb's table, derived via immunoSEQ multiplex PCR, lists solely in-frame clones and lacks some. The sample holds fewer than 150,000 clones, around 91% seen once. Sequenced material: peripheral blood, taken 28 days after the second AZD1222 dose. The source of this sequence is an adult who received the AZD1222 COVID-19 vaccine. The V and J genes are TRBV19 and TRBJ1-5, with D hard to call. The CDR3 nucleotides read TGTGCCAGTAGTATACGGCGGCACGACGGATATCAGCCCCAGCATTTT. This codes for CASSIRRHDGYQPQHF.